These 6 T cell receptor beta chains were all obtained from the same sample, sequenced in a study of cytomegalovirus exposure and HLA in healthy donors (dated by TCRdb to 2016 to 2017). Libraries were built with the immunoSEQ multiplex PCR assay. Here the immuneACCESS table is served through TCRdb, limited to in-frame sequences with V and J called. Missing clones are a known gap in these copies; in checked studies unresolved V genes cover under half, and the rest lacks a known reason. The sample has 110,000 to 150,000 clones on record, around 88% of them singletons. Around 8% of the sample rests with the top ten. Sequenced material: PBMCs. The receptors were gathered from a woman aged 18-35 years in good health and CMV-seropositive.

The CDR3: CASSRLFGGTGSQPQHF. DNA for the CDR3: TGTGCCAGCAGCCGCCTTTTTGGCGGGACAGGGAGTCAGCCCCAGCATTTT. The rearrangement uses TRBV7-2 and TRBJ1-5, with 9 bases lining up with TRBD1. The CDR3 covers 17 residues. Per germline, CDR1 SGHTA and CDR2 FQGNSA. Trimming cost V 5 bases and J 6 bases; bases outside gene matches: 14. Using reference TRBV7-2 and TRBJ1-5 for the parts outside the CDR3, the full variable domain is GAGVSQSPSNKVTEKGKDVELRCDPISGHTALYWYRQSLGQGLEFLIYFQGNSAPDKSGLPSDRFSAERTGGSVSTLTIQRTQQEDSAVYLCASSRLFGGTGSQPQHFGDGTRLSIL.

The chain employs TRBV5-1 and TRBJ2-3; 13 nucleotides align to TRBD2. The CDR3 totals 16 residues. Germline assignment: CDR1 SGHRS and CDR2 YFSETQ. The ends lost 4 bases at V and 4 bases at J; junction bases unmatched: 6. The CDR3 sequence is CASSPRTSGSSDTQYF. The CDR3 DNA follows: TGCGCCAGCAGCCCTAGGACTAGCGGGAGCTCAGATACGCAGTATTTT.

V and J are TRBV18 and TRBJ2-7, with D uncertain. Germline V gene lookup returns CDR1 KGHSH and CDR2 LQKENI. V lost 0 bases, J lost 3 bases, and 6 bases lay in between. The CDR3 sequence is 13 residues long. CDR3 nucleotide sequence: TGTGCCAGCTCACCACCGACTCTCTACGAGCAGTACTTC. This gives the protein CASSPPTLYEQYF. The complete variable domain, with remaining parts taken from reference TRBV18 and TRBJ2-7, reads NAGVMQNPRHLVRRRGQEARLRCSPMKGHSHVYWYRQLPEEGLKFMVYLQKENIIDESGMPKERFSAEFPKEGPSILRIQQVVRGDSAAYFCASSPPTLYEQYFGPGTRLTVT.

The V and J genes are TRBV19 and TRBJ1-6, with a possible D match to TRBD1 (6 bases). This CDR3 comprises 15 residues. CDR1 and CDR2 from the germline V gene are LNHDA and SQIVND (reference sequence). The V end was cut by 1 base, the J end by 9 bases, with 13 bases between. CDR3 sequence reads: CASSIGGGLSSPLHF. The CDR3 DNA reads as TGTGCCAGTAGTATAGGCGGGGGGCTGAGTTCACCCCTCCACTTT.

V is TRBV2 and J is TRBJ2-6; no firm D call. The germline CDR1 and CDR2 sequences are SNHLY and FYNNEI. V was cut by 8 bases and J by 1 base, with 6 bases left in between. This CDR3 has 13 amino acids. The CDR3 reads CASDTSGANVLTF. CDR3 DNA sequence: TGTGCCAGCGATACATCTGGGGCCAACGTCCTGACTTTC.

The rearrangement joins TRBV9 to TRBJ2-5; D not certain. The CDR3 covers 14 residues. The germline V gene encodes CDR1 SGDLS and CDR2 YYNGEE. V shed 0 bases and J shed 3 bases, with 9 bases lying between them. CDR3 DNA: TGTGCCAGCAGCGTAGCTACTACCAAAGAGACCCAGTACTTC. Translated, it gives CASSVATTKETQYF.